Following are 10 T cell receptor beta chains from one sample sequenced in a study of T cell responses to AZD1222 COVID-19 vaccine. The data were produced by immunoSEQ multiplex PCR, yet TCRdb's version contains in-frame clones alone and is incomplete. The table includes around 160,000 clones, 80% to 95% detected once. Here the sequenced sample was peripheral blood, taken on day 0 of MenACWY control vaccination. These TCRs come from an adult in good health.

The V and J genes are TRBV19 and TRBJ1-5, with unresolved D. The CDR3 runs to 12 residues. Per germline, CDR1 LNHDA and CDR2 SQIVND (reference sequence). Trimming cost V 6 bases and J 5 bases, with 8 bases left between them. The CDR3 region is CASSLQDQPQHF. For the CDR3, the DNA is TGTGCCAGTAGCTTGCAGGATCAGCCCCAGCATTTT.

The chain employs TRBV27 and TRBJ2-1; unclear D gene. The germline V gene encodes CDR1 MNHEY and CDR2 SMNVEV (reference sequence). Deletions cut 2 bases from V and 4 bases from J, with 9 bases between. The CDR3 length is 14 residues. CDR3: CASSLKGRYNEQFF. CDR3 coding DNA: TGTGCCAGCAGTTTAAAGGGCAGATACAATGAGCAGTTCTTC.

V is TRBV30 and J is TRBJ1-3; TRBD1 matches 8 bases. This CDR3 is built from 13 residues. The trim removed 5 bases at V and 2 bases at J, leaving 2 bases unmatched. Germline CDR1 GTSNPN, CDR2 SVGIG (reference sequence). The CDR3: CAWGDRPGNTIYF. The CDR3 DNA follows: TGTGCCTGGGGGGACAGGCCTGGAAACACCATATATTTT.

The gene calls are TRBV4-1 and TRBJ2-7; maybe TRBD1 (5 bases). The CDR3 is made up of 16 amino acids. The V and J ends lost 3 bases and 1 base respectively, with 16 bases between them. Looked up from germline, CDR1 is MGHRA and CDR2 is YSYEKL. The CDR3 DNA is TGCGCCAGCAGCCATGGGGCCCCCCTGGGGTCCTACGAGCAGTACTTC. It translates to CASSHGAPLGSYEQYF.

The genes are TRBV27 and TRBJ2-3; D possibly corresponds to TRBD1 (6 bases). This CDR3 spans 13 amino acids. V lost 7 bases to trimming and J lost 1 base, with 9 bases between them. Germline V CDR1 and CDR2: MNHEY, SMNVEV (reference sequence). The CDR3 bases are TGTGCCAGCACACACAGGGGCACAGATACGCAGTATTTT. It yields the protein CASTHRGTDTQYF.

This chain uses TRBV27 with TRBJ2-7; D uncertain. The CDR3 covers 13 residues. The germline V gene has CDR1 MNHEY and CDR2 SMNVEV (reference sequence). V lost 3 bases, J lost 5 bases, and 11 bases lay in between. DNA of the CDR3: TGTGCCAGCAGTTTTGCACCAGCGAACGAGCAGTACTTC. It specifies CASSFAPANEQYF.

V and J are TRBV2 and TRBJ1-3; D is undetermined. Deletions cut 3 bases from V and 4 bases from J, with 13 bases between. The CDR3 has 15 residues. Per the germline V gene, CDR1 is SNHLY and CDR2 is FYNNEI. CDR3 DNA: TGTGCCAGCAGTGAGTCGGCGCAGCCGGGAAACACCATATATTTT. Its translation is CASSESAQPGNTIYF.

The chain links TRBV11-2 to TRBJ1-3; D is unclear. The CDR3 loop spans 14 amino acids. V was clipped by 1 base and J by 3 bases, with 7 bases between them. Looked up from germline, CDR1 is SGHAT and CDR2 is FQNNGV. The CDR3 reads CASSLAPFGNTIYF. The DNA for the CDR3 is TGTGCCAGCAGCTTAGCCCCGTTTGGAAACACCATATATTTT.

The chain uses TRBV9 and TRBJ1-5; D unclear. CDR3 length equals 13 residues. Trimming took 0 bases from V and 3 from J, leaving 4 bases between them. The germline gives CDR1 SGDLS, CDR2 YYNGEE. The CDR3 reads CASSVGVNQPQHF. The CDR3 bases are TGTGCCAGCAGCGTAGGGGTCAATCAGCCCCAGCATTTT.

In its sample, this clone was seen once. This chain joins TRBV28 and TRBJ2-3; D ambiguous. The CDR3 contains 14 residues. Trimming removed 1 base from V and 0 bases from J, with 5 bases in between. Germline CDR1 and CDR2: MDHEN and SYDVKM. The CDR3 DNA reads as TGTGCCAGCAGTTTATCCACTAGCACAGATACGCAGTATTTT. This sequence encodes CASSLSTSTDTQYF.